These 21 T cell receptor beta chains share one sample of origin, sequenced in a study of radiotherapy plus CTLA-4 blockade in lung cancer. TCRdb's copy holds only in-frame clones and misses some; the assay was immunoSEQ multiplex PCR. The table shows around 40,000 clones, with more than 60% occurring only once. The material was peripheral blood, obtained from a patient treated with radiotherapy plus ipilimumab. Receptor source: a human donor with non-small cell lung cancer who had stable disease on radiotherapy plus ipilimumab.

The gene calls are TRBV10-3 and TRBJ2-1, with D maybe TRBD1 (6 bases). The V and J ends lost 6 bases and 7 bases respectively, with 7 bases between them. The CDR3 has 11 amino acids. Germline V gives CDR1 ENHRY, CDR2 SYGVKD. The CDR3, as DNA: TGTGCCATCAGCCAGGGGAATGAGCAGTTCTTC. Its translation is CAISQGNEQFF.

The chain recombines TRBV7-2 with TRBJ1-2; TRBD1 is a possible D gene (5 bases). The germline CDR1 and CDR2 sequences are SGHTA and FQGNSA. This CDR3 has 15 residues. V was clipped by 5 bases and J by 5 bases, with 18 bases between them. This chain's CDR3 is CASSRGETVRYGYTF. DNA of the CDR3: TGTGCCAGCAGCCGGGGGGAGACAGTGCGTTATGGCTACACCTTC.

This chain connects TRBV4-1 to TRBJ2-3; perhaps TRBD2 as D (5 bases). The CDR3 sequence is 13 residues long. Trimming took 7 bases from V and 2 from J, leaving 10 bases between them. CDR1 is MGHRA, CDR2 YSYEKL, per germline. CDR3 protein: CASTSISTDTQYF. In nucleotides, the CDR3 is TGCGCCAGCACTAGCATTTCCACAGATACGCAGTATTTT.

The gene calls are TRBV7-8 and TRBJ1-5; no clear D gene. Trimming took 5 bases from V and 6 from J, leaving 26 bases between them. Germline V CDR1 and CDR2: SGHVS, FQNEAQ. This CDR3 is built from 18 residues. CDR3 amino acids: CASSKGHGSFSFGQPQHF. The CDR3 bases are TGTGCCAGCAGCAAAGGGCACGGGAGTTTTTCTTTTGGTCAGCCCCAGCATTTT.

The rearrangement joins TRBV11-2 to TRBJ2-7; D not resolved. Per germline, CDR1 SGHAT and CDR2 FQNNGV. CDR3 length equals 15 residues. V lost 0 bases and J lost 2, with 11 bases in between. The CDR3 DNA is TGTGCCAGCAGCTTAGATGCAGATCCCCCCTACGAGCAGTACTTC. Its translation is CASSLDADPPYEQYF. The variable domain in full, with the rest retrieved from reference TRBV11-2 and TRBJ2-7, is EAGVAQSPRYKIIEKRQSVAFWCNPISGHATLYWYQQILGQGPKLLIQFQNNGVVDDSQLPKDRFSAERLKGVDSTLKIQPAKLEDSAVYLCASSLDADPPYEQYFGPGTRLTVT.

CDR3 in amino acids: CATNDGHNSPLHF. The CDR3 DNA reads as TGTGCCACCAATGATGGGCATAATTCACCCCTCCACTTT. The V gene is TRBV30, the J gene TRBJ1-6; D remains ambiguous. Germline V gives CDR1 GTSNPN, CDR2 SVGIG (reference sequence). Trimming took 8 bases from V and 5 from J, leaving 13 bases between them. This CDR3 comprises 13 residues.

The rearrangement uses TRBV6-1 and TRBJ1-1; the D gene is possibly TRBD1 (6 bases). CDR1 is MNHNS and CDR2 is SASEGT in the germline V gene. V was shortened by 6 bases and J by 7 bases, with 15 bases between the two germline ends. This CDR3 spans 13 amino acids. CDR3: CASRVWTVYEAFF. CDR3 coding DNA: TGTGCCAGCAGGGTTTGGACAGTTTATGAAGCTTTCTTT.

The genes are TRBV20-1 and TRBJ1-2; D remains ambiguous. The CDR3 runs 11 residues. With 4 bases removed from V and 7 bases from J, the gap between germline ends came to 10 bases. Per germline, CDR1 DFQATT and CDR2 SNEGSKA (reference sequence). The CDR3 DNA reads TGCAGTGCTACTCCCGACATTGGCTACACCTTC. Protein sequence: CSATPDIGYTF.

The chain links TRBV5-4 to TRBJ1-6; a weak D match, TRBD1 (5 bases). The germline V gene has CDR1 SGHNT and CDR2 YYREEE (reference sequence). V lost 0 bases, J lost 9 bases, and 16 bases lay in between. This CDR3 region has 16 residues. DNA of the CDR3: TGTGCCAGCAGCTTGGCGGGAAGGGACTTGGGTTCACCCCTCCACTTT. Translated, it gives CASSLAGRDLGSPLHF.

The genes are TRBV5-6 and TRBJ1-2; no clear D gene. Germline-derived CDR1 and CDR2 are SGHDT and YYEEEE. This CDR3 contains 14 residues. The V end lost 4 bases, the J end lost 5 bases, and 15 bases lay between the germline ends. The CDR3 region has the DNA TGTGCCAGCAGCCTCGCCCCCTTCACTTATGGCTACACCTTC. Translating gives CASSLAPFTYGYTF.

A few counts support this clone. The chain joins TRBV19 to TRBJ1-5; 7 positions match TRBD1. The CDR3 has 18 residues. Germline assignment: CDR1 LNHDA and CDR2 SQIVND (reference sequence). The V segment lost 3 bases and the J segment 3 bases; nucleotides outside the gene matches: 14. CDR3 protein: CASSIPQNRGFDNQPQHF. The CDR3 nucleotides are TGTGCCAGTAGTATCCCCCAAAACAGGGGATTCGACAATCAGCCCCAGCATTTT.

The chain recombines TRBV27 with TRBJ2-2; 8 positions match TRBD1. With 3 bases clipped from V and 6 bases from J, the junction kept 15 bases outside the gene matches. Germline V lookup: CDR1 MNHEY, CDR2 SMNVEV (reference sequence). The CDR3 is made up of 18 amino acids. In DNA, the CDR3 is TGTGCCAGCAGTTTTGGACAGGGTATATCGGGACGAGCCGGGGAGCTGTTTTTT. Translating gives CASSFGQGISGRAGELFF.

This clone occurred a few times. The V and J genes are TRBV14 and TRBJ2-4; TRBD1 agrees at 7 bases. CDR3 length equals 15 residues. CDR1 and CDR2 (germline): SGHDN, FVKESK. With V trimmed by 1 base and J by 7 bases, 7 bases remained unmatched. CDR3 sequence: CASSQVDRVGNIQYF. CDR3 DNA: TGTGCCAGCAGCCAAGTCGACAGGGTGGGGAACATTCAGTACTTC. Using reference TRBV14 and TRBJ2-4 for the parts outside the CDR3, the full variable domain is EAGVTQFPSHSVIEKGQTVTLRCDPISGHDNLYWYRRVMGKEIKFLLHFVKESKQDESGMPNNRFLAERTGGTYSTLKVQPAELEDSGVYFCASSQVDRVGNIQYFGAGTRLSVL.

Concerning this clone itself: The junction shows a germline mismatch at one end, possibly a read error. The CDR3 loop is CASSSGDSHEQYF. Written as DNA, the CDR3 is TGCGCCAGCAGCTCGGGAGACTCCCACGAGCAGTACTTC. This chain connects TRBV5-1 to TRBJ2-7; D possibly corresponds to TRBD2 (6 bases). Germline-derived CDR1 and CDR2 are SGHRS and YFSETQ. The CDR3 totals 13 residues.

The chain is built from TRBV7-2 and TRBJ2-7; a possible D gene is TRBD1 (5 bases). The CDR3 totals 15 residues. The ends were cut back, 2 bases at V and 0 bases at J, with 11 bases in the middle. Germline loops: CDR1 SGHTA, CDR2 FQGNSA. The CDR3 region has the DNA TGTGCCAGCAGCTTAAGGGGAAGGAGCTCCTACGAGCAGTACTTC. Protein sequence: CASSLRGRSSYEQYF.

The chain is built from TRBV29-1 and TRBJ1-1; no definite D call. There are 12 residues in the CDR3. V was clipped by 6 bases and J by 3 bases, with 11 bases between them. Germline CDR1 reads SQVTM; CDR2 reads ANQGSEA. The DNA of the CDR3 is TGCAGCGTGGGAGGTATGTACACTGAAGCTTTCTTT. Encoded protein: CSVGGMYTEAFF. The full variable domain, in which reference TRBV29-1 and TRBJ1-1 provide the parts outside the CDR3, is SAVISQKPSRDICQRGTSLTIQCQVDSQVTMMFWYRQQPGQSLTLIATANQGSEATYESGFVIDKFPISRPNLTFSTLTVSNMSPEDSSIYLCSVGGMYTEAFFGQGTRLTVV.

V is TRBV14 and J is TRBJ2-7, with D unresolved. The CDR3 covers 13 residues. Trimming removed 2 bases from V and 5 bases from J, with 10 bases in between. Germline V lookup: CDR1 SGHDN, CDR2 FVKESK. As DNA, the CDR3 is TGTGCCAGCAGCCAAAGGTTTCGGGACGAGCAGTACTTC. This codes for CASSQRFRDEQYF.

This clone was observed a single time. The gene calls are TRBV19 and TRBJ2-7, with 7 bases that match TRBD1. Germline values: CDR1 LNHDA, CDR2 SQIVND (reference sequence). CDR3 length: 12 amino acids. Unmatched junction bases numbered 6, after V lost 10 bases and J lost 3 bases. CDR3 bases: TGTGCCACCCGGGACAGCTACTACGAGCAGTACTTC. As protein: CATRDSYYEQYF.

This chain uses TRBV9 with TRBJ1-1; D possibly corresponds to TRBD1 (6 bases). The length of the CDR3 is 15 residues. CDR1 and CDR2 (germline): SGDLS, YYNGEE. V shed 3 bases and J shed 0 bases, with 12 bases lying between them. CDR3 DNA sequence: TGTGCCAGCAGCGCCGACAGGTTTATGAACACTGAAGCTTTCTTT. It is translated as CASSADRFMNTEAFF.

This sequence joins TRBV19 and TRBJ2-5, with D possibly TRBD2 on 5 matching bases. The germline V and J ends were trimmed by 9 bases and 5 bases, with 16 bases remaining between them. Germline values: CDR1 LNHDA, CDR2 SQIVND (reference sequence). This CDR3 has 13 residues. CDR3 nucleotide sequence: TGTGCCAGCAGCCCCTTGCGAGGGGAGACCCAGTACTTC. It is translated as CASSPLRGETQYF.

The chain links TRBV25-1 to TRBJ2-7; 7 nucleotides line up with TRBD2. V dropped 3 bases and J dropped 1; count of bases not matched to a gene: 0. The CDR3 extends over 13 amino acids. From germline, CDR1 is MGHDK and CDR2 SYGVNS. The CDR3 loop is CASSEGGSYEQYF. The CDR3 DNA reads as TGTGCCAGCAGTGAGGGAGGGTCCTACGAGCAGTACTTC.